This passage covers 25 T cell receptor beta chains from one sample sequenced in a study of cytomegalovirus exposure and HLA in healthy donors. A multiplex PCR was run with 60 Vbeta primers and 13 Jbeta primers. Clones were sequenced by immunoSEQ multiplex PCR, and TCRdb holds only the in-frame ones, with some missing. The sample holds approximately 140,000 clones, around 83% seen once. Specimen: PBMCs. The receptors stem from a man in his forties or fifties in good health and CMV-seronegative.

The chain couples TRBV9 to TRBJ2-3; 14 bases line up with TRBD2. Germline CDR1 SGDLS, CDR2 YYNGEE. This CDR3 has 17 amino acids. Trimming at V came to 0 bases and at J to 1 base, leaving 1 base not matched to a gene. The CDR3 here is CASSVETSGGGTDTQYF. In DNA, the CDR3 is TGTGCCAGCAGCGTAGAGACTAGCGGGGGGGGCACAGATACGCAGTATTTT.

The V gene is TRBV7-8, the J gene TRBJ1-4; D not certain. V lost 0 bases to trimming and J lost 0 bases, with 11 bases between them. Germline CDR1 is SGHVS and CDR2 is FQNEAQ. The CDR3 has 17 amino acids. The CDR3 DNA sequence: TGTGCCAGCAGCTTAGCGAGATACCGAACAACTAATGAAAAACTGTTTTTT. Protein product: CASSLARYRTTNEKLFF.

V gene TRBV7-6 combines with J gene TRBJ2-1, with 10 nucleotides matching TRBD1. CDR1 and CDR2 from the germline V gene are SGHVS and FNYEAQ. Trimming took 5 bases from V and 6 from J; bases not matched to a gene: 10. This CDR3 contains 16 residues. CDR3 DNA sequence: TGTGCCAGCAGCCCCCGCTACAGACAGGGGGCCAATGAGCAGTTCTTC. Translating it yields CASSPRYRQGANEQFF.

The J gene is TRBJ2-1, the V gene TRBV7-2, with 7 bases lining up with TRBD1. With 5 bases clipped from V and 9 bases from J, the junction kept 10 bases outside the gene matches. This CDR3 spans 14 amino acids. Germline V lookup: CDR1 SGHTA, CDR2 FQGNSA. This CDR3 is CASSKRTGQGEQFF. The CDR3 DNA sequence: TGTGCCAGCAGCAAGCGGACAGGCCAGGGTGAGCAGTTCTTC.

CDR3 nucleotide sequence: TGTGCCAGCTCCCGAACGAGCAGGGGTACCGGGGAGCTGTTTTTT. Residues: CASSRTSRGTGELFF. The chain joins TRBV2 to TRBJ2-2; maybe TRBD1 (6 bases). V was pared by 8 bases and J by 5 bases, with 18 bases between. The CDR3 loop spans 15 amino acids. Germline CDR1 SNHLY, CDR2 FYNNEI.

The rearrangement links TRBV5-5 to TRBJ2-5; D is possibly TRBD1 (6 bases). Germline V gene lookup returns CDR1 SGHKS and CDR2 YYEKEE (reference sequence). Trimming shortened V by 3 bases and J by 1 base, and 16 bases separated the two germline ends. The CDR3 is 16 amino acids. The CDR3 is CASSSYQGNLQETQYF. The CDR3 nucleotides read TGTGCCAGCAGCTCCTACCAGGGGAATCTCCAAGAGACCCAGTACTTC. The full variable domain, in which reference TRBV5-5 and TRBJ2-5 provide the parts outside the CDR3, is DAGVTQSPTHLIKTRGQQVTLRCSPISGHKSVSWYQQVLGQGPQFIFQYYEKEERGRGNFPDRFSARQFPNYSSELNVNALLLGDSALYLCASSSYQGNLQETQYFGPGTRLLVL.

The CDR3 DNA reads TGTGCCAGTAGTATTCAGGGGGCTAACTATGGCTACACCTTC. Its protein is CASSIQGANYGYTF. The rearrangement joins TRBV19 to TRBJ1-2; TRBD1 aligns across 7 bases. V was clipped by 3 bases and J by 0 bases; unmatched bases: 1. This CDR3 spans 14 amino acids. Germline V lookup: CDR1 LNHDA, CDR2 SQIVND (reference sequence).

The chain recombines TRBV9 with TRBJ1-1, with D perhaps TRBD1 (5 bases). The V and J ends lost 4 bases and 1 base respectively, with 14 bases between them. This CDR3 region has 15 residues. Per the germline V gene, CDR1 is SGDLS and CDR2 is YYNGEE. CDR3 amino acids: CASSPGGPTNTEAFF. The CDR3 region has the DNA TGTGCCAGCAGCCCGGGGGGACCAACGAACACTGAAGCTTTCTTT.

This clone was counted a single time. The rearrangement uses TRBV15 and TRBJ2-7, with D tentatively TRBD2 (5 bases). The CDR3 length is 15 residues. Germline V lookup: CDR1 LNHNV, CDR2 YYDKDF (reference sequence). Trimming cost V 5 bases and J 1 base, with 15 bases left between them. CDR3 in DNA: TGTGCCACCAGCCGCCCGGGGATTTATTCCTACGAGCAGTACTTC. Residues: CATSRPGIYSYEQYF.

This sequence joins TRBV4-1 and TRBJ2-1, with D tentatively TRBD1 (6 bases). The CDR3 is 15 residues long. Between the trimmed V and J ends, which lost 1 base and 2 bases, there was a span of 9 bases. CDR1 and CDR2 from the germline V gene are MGHRA and YSYEKL. The CDR3: CASSQVGTPYNEQFF. CDR3 nucleotide sequence: TGCGCCAGCAGCCAAGTAGGGACACCCTACAATGAGCAGTTCTTC.

The CDR3 region has the DNA TGTGCCAGCATCCCCGACTCGGGCTCTACTAGGGTGAACACTGAAGCTTTCTTT. Translation: CASIPDSGSTRVNTEAFF. The chain recombines TRBV27 with TRBJ1-1; D is undetermined. The germline CDR1 and CDR2 sequences are MNHEY and SMNVEV (reference sequence). V was shortened by 7 bases and J by 0 bases, with 24 bases between the two germline ends. The CDR3 consists of 18 residues.

In regard to this clone: Other DNA variants within this sample encode the same CDR3. The chain carries TRBV7-3 and TRBJ2-3, with TRBD1 identical over 9 bases. Germline lookup yields CDR1 SGHTA and CDR2 FQGTGA. The V segment lost 5 bases and the J segment 4 bases; nucleotides outside the gene matches: 1. This CDR3 has 13 amino acids. The DNA of the CDR3 is TGTGCCAGCAGCCGACAGGGGGCAGATACGCAGTATTTT. Encoded protein: CASSRQGADTQYF.

The chain carries TRBV5-4 and TRBJ1-3, with D hard to call. Germline assignment: CDR1 SGHNT and CDR2 YYREEE (reference sequence). The CDR3 has 16 amino acids. Deletions cut 2 bases from V and 3 bases from J, with 15 bases between. The DNA for the CDR3 is TGTGCCAGCAGCTTAGACGGGAACATCCGTGGAAACACCATATATTTT. This codes for CASSLDGNIRGNTIYF. The full variable domain, in which reference TRBV5-4 and TRBJ1-3 provide the parts outside the CDR3, is ETGVTQSPTHLIKTRGQQVTLRCSSQSGHNTVSWYQQALGQGPQFIFQYYREEENGRGNFPPRFSGLQFPNYSSELNVNALELDDSALYLCASSLDGNIRGNTIYFGEGSWLTVV.

The gene calls are TRBV27 and TRBJ2-3, with TRBD1 matching 8 bases. V dropped 5 bases and J dropped 5; count of bases not matched to a gene: 9. CDR3 length equals 15 residues. The germline V gene has CDR1 MNHEY and CDR2 SMNVEV (reference sequence). The CDR3 region is CASSRGRGLGDTQYF. The CDR3 DNA is TGTGCCAGCAGTCGGGGCAGGGGGCTGGGAGATACGCAGTATTTT.

The chain combines TRBV20-1 with TRBJ2-7; the D is unclear. CDR1 DFQATT and CDR2 SNEGSKA come from the germline V gene (reference sequence). The CDR3 loop spans 11 amino acids. V was shortened by 6 bases and J by 3 bases, with 9 bases between the two germline ends. CDR3 nucleotides: TGCAGTGCCAAACTAAGCTACGAGCAGTACTTC. This encodes CSAKLSYEQYF.

The V gene is TRBV7-3, the J gene TRBJ2-1, with D hard to call. CDR3 size: 15 residues. Germline V gene lookup returns CDR1 SGHTA and CDR2 FQGTGA. Trimming cost V 4 bases and J 1 base, with 11 bases left between them. CDR3 loop: CASSSATVSYNEQFF. The CDR3 nucleotides are TGTGCCAGCAGCTCCGCCACGGTTTCCTACAATGAGCAGTTCTTC.

The chain recombines TRBV2 with TRBJ1-1; TRBD1 aligns across 9 bases. Germline V gene data show CDR1 as SNHLY and CDR2 as FYNNEI. The CDR3 consists of 16 residues. J gave up 2 bases and V 2 bases, and 6 bases lay outside the gene matches. CDR3 protein: CASSESRTGANTEAFF. The CDR3, as DNA: TGTGCCAGCAGTGAAAGTAGGACAGGGGCCAACACTGAAGCTTTCTTT.

This clone came up once. This sequence joins TRBV7-2 and TRBJ1-5; D is undetermined. V was pared by 5 bases and J by 2 bases, with 13 bases between. CDR3 length: 15 residues. Germline CDR1 is SGHTA and CDR2 is FQGNSA. The CDR3 sequence is CASSESGVRNQPQHF. The CDR3 DNA reads TGTGCCAGCAGCGAGTCCGGGGTACGCAATCAGCCCCAGCATTTT.

The chain couples TRBV2 to TRBJ2-4; tentative D call: TRBD2 (6 bases). Trimming removed 7 bases at V and 7 bases at J, with 14 bases between. There are 13 residues in the CDR3. CDR1 SNHLY and CDR2 FYNNEI come from the germline V gene. CDR3 sequence reads: CASIGTGRNIQYF. The CDR3 DNA follows: TGTGCCAGCATTGGGACGGGGAGGAACATTCAGTACTTC.

Regarding this clone: The junction does not match germline at one end; this may be a read error. The rearrangement links TRBV5-1 to TRBJ1-4, with 9 positions matching TRBD1. Germline loops: CDR1 SGHRS, CDR2 YFSETQ. CDR3 size: 14 residues. CDR3 sequence reads: CASGLGTGYEKLFF. CDR3 nucleotides: TGCGCCAGCGGCTTGGGGACAGGGTATGAAAAACTGTTTTTT. The variable domain in full, completed from reference TRBV5-1 and TRBJ1-4, reads KAGVTQTPRYLIKTRGQQVTLSCSPISGHRSVSWYQQTPGQGLQFLFEYFSETQRNKGNFPGRFSGRQFSNSRSEMNVSTLELGDSALYLCASGLGTGYEKLFFGSGTQLSVL.

The chain is built from TRBV5-1 and TRBJ2-3, with TRBD1 identical over 7 bases. The length of the CDR3 is 14 residues. Trimming took 0 bases from V and 5 from J; bases not matched to a gene: 3. Germline V gene sequence: CDR1 SGHRS, CDR2 YFSETQ. CDR3: CASSLEGARDTQYF. The CDR3 nucleotides read TGCGCCAGCAGCTTGGAGGGGGCGAGAGATACGCAGTATTTT.

V gene TRBV5-4 combines with J gene TRBJ1-5, with D uncertain. Looked up from germline, CDR1 is SGHNT and CDR2 is YYREEE (reference sequence). The CDR3 extends over 14 amino acids. The V end was cut by 0 bases, the J end by 0 bases, with 4 bases between. CDR3 loop: CASSLAGSNQPQHF. As DNA, the CDR3 is TGTGCCAGCAGCTTGGCCGGTAGCAATCAGCCCCAGCATTTT. Combining the CDR3 with reference TRBV5-4 and TRBJ1-5 gives the whole variable domain ETGVTQSPTHLIKTRGQQVTLRCSSQSGHNTVSWYQQALGQGPQFIFQYYREEENGRGNFPPRFSGLQFPNYSSELNVNALELDDSALYLCASSLAGSNQPQHFGDGTRLSIL.

The chain carries TRBV12-5 and TRBJ1-3, with 9 bases lining up with TRBD1. The CDR3 runs to 16 residues. In germline, CDR1 is LGHNT, CDR2 FRNRAP. V lost 1 base, J lost 3 bases, and 4 bases stayed unmatched. This CDR3 is CASGLGDRVFGNTIYF. As DNA, the CDR3 is TGTGCTAGTGGTTTGGGGGACAGGGTGTTTGGAAACACCATATATTTT.

The V and J genes are TRBV9 and TRBJ1-3; possibly TRBD1 for D (6 bases). The CDR3 consists of 16 residues. The V end was cut by 3 bases, the J end by 0 bases, with 13 bases between. CDR1 is SGDLS and CDR2 is YYNGEE in the germline V gene. The DNA of the CDR3 is TGTGCCAGCAGCGCAGACAGGTTGAGCTCTGGAAACACCATATATTTT. Translated: CASSADRLSSGNTIYF.

V and J are TRBV15 and TRBJ1-3, with a tentative D call TRBD1 (5 bases). Germline CDR1 LNHNV, CDR2 YYDKDF (reference sequence). V was clipped by 0 bases and J by 0 bases, with 9 bases between them. CDR3 length equals 16 residues. This chain's CDR3 is CATSRDRRDSGNTIYF. CDR3 nucleotides: TGTGCCACCAGCAGAGATCGCAGGGACTCTGGAAACACCATATATTTT.